The 13 T cell receptor beta chains reported below all come from one sample, sequenced in a study of technical replicates of blood from a few donors. Sequencing was performed with immunoSEQ multiplex PCR; in TCRdb, only in-frame clones are kept and a portion is missing. In the table there are 50,000 to 70,000 clones, approximately 86% of which are singletons. Sample: PBMCs. The receptors stem from a human donor in good health. Some clones in this sample may be carry-over from other donors' samples.

The DNA of the CDR3 is TGTGCCAGCAGCGTAGGACAGGGGGGTGATCAGCCCCAGCATTTT. This gives the protein CASSVGQGGDQPQHF. J is TRBJ1-5 and V is TRBV9, with 9 bases matching TRBD1. Germline V gene sequence: CDR1 SGDLS, CDR2 YYNGEE. The CDR3 loop spans 15 amino acids. V lost 0 bases, J lost 5 bases, and 3 bases stayed unmatched.

The chain uses TRBV9 and TRBJ2-2; D perhaps matches TRBD2 (5 bases). Germline CDR1 reads SGDLS; CDR2 reads YYNGEE. The ends were cut back, 3 bases at V and 5 bases at J, with 20 bases in the middle. The CDR3 spans 17 residues. The CDR3 nucleotides read TGTGCCAGCAGCGGAGGGAGCGACGTGTACCGGACCGGGGAGCTGTTTTTT. Translated: CASSGGSDVYRTGELFF.

This clone was counted once. The V call is TRBV5-1, the J call TRBJ1-3; the D gene is possibly TRBD1 (5 bases). The ends were cut back, 4 bases at V and 1 base at J, with 15 bases in the middle. Germline V CDR1 and CDR2: SGHRS, YFSETQ. There are 16 residues in the CDR3. CDR3 coding DNA: TGCGCCAGCAGCCCGGATAATAGGGGTTCTGGAAACACCATATATTTT. This sequence encodes CASSPDNRGSGNTIYF.

The chain combines TRBV9 with TRBJ2-7, with 8 bases identical to TRBD2. This CDR3 is 15 amino acids long. In germline, CDR1 is SGDLS, CDR2 YYNGEE. V was clipped by 3 bases and J by 5 bases; unmatched bases: 10. The CDR3 DNA reads TGTGCCAGCAGCGCCTCGGGAGGGGAATGGAACGAGCAGTACTTC. Protein: CASSASGGEWNEQYF.

This chain joins TRBV5-4 and TRBJ2-7, with D perhaps matching TRBD2 (5 bases). The germline V gene has CDR1 SGHNT and CDR2 YYREEE (reference sequence). The CDR3 contains 16 residues. Between the trimmed V and J ends, which lost 0 bases and 0 bases, there was a span of 13 bases. The DNA for the CDR3 is TGTGCCAGCAGCTTGGCCAGGTTTGGGAGCTCCTACGAGCAGTACTTC. This gives the protein CASSLARFGSSYEQYF.

The J gene is TRBJ2-7, the V gene TRBV7-9; D not certain. CDR1 is SEHNR, CDR2 FQNEAQ, per germline (reference sequence). This CDR3 is 15 amino acids long. V was clipped by 4 bases and J by 1 base, with 14 bases between them. CDR3 residues: CASSSASGGSYEQYF. The CDR3 coding sequence is TGTGCCAGCAGCTCGGCCTCCGGCGGTTCCTACGAGCAGTACTTC.

This clone was counted once. V is TRBV6-5 and J is TRBJ2-1; D is possibly TRBD1 (6 bases). Trimming shortened V by 7 bases and J by 4 bases, and 11 bases separated the two germline ends. The CDR3 has 13 amino acids. Germline CDR1 and CDR2: MNHEY and SVGAGI. CDR3 sequence: CASKPTGYNEQFF. CDR3 coding DNA: TGTGCCAGCAAACCGACAGGTTACAATGAGCAGTTCTTC.

CDR3 region: CASSVGTYPYEQYF. The DNA for the CDR3 is TGTGCCAGCAGCGTAGGCACTTACCCCTACGAGCAGTACTTC. The V and J genes are TRBV9 and TRBJ2-7; no clear D. Germline CDR1 SGDLS, CDR2 YYNGEE. Deletions cut 0 bases from V and 2 bases from J, with 9 bases between. The CDR3 is 14 amino acids.

The chain combines TRBV18 with TRBJ1-6, with 10 bases identical to TRBD1. Germline values: CDR1 KGHSH, CDR2 LQKENI. V gave up 5 bases and J gave up 9 bases; unmatched junction bases: 7. The CDR3 is made up of 15 amino acids. For the CDR3, the DNA is TGTGCCAGCTCAGACCCGGGACAGGGGATTTCACCCCTCCACTTT. Translated: CASSDPGQGISPLHF. Supplemented by reference TRBV18 and TRBJ1-6, the full variable domain reads NAGVMQNPRHLVRRRGQEARLRCSPMKGHSHVYWYRQLPEEGLKFMVYLQKENIIDESGMPKERFSAEFPKEGPSILRIQQVVRGDSAAYFCASSDPGQGISPLHFGNGTRLTVT.

The chain links TRBV5-1 to TRBJ1-6; D is unclear. The germline V gene has CDR1 SGHRS and CDR2 YFSETQ. This CDR3 is built from 15 residues. The V and J ends lost 0 bases and 3 bases respectively, with 7 bases between them. The CDR3 bases are TGCGCCAGCAGCTTGGATAGCGTCTATAATTCACCCCTCCACTTT. It yields the protein CASSLDSVYNSPLHF.

The chain employs TRBV6-1 and TRBJ2-7, with D unresolved. Germline values: CDR1 MNHNS, CDR2 SASEGT. The CDR3 spans 14 residues. V lost 3 bases and J lost 3, with 12 bases in between. Written as DNA, the CDR3 is TGTGCCAGCAGTGATTTGTTAGGAGTCTACGAGCAGTACTTC. Its translation is CASSDLLGVYEQYF.

The genes are TRBV7-2 and TRBJ2-7; D is perhaps TRBD2 (6 bases). The germline V and J ends were trimmed by 5 bases and 0 bases, with 14 bases remaining between them. The germline V gene has CDR1 SGHTA and CDR2 FQGNSA. The CDR3 has 15 residues. The CDR3 nucleotides read TGTGCCAGCAGCCATGACGGGAGCCTCTCCTACGAGCAGTACTTC. Residues: CASSHDGSLSYEQYF.

The chain joins TRBV13 to TRBJ2-7; 14 bases map to TRBD2. V shed 5 bases, J shed 6 bases, and the junction held 12 bases outside the gene matches. The CDR3 totals 17 residues. Germline V gene lookup returns CDR1 PRHDT and CDR2 FYEKMQ (reference sequence). The CDR3: CASSPGLAGDFGGEQYF. The CDR3 DNA follows: TGTGCCAGCAGCCCGGGACTAGCGGGAGATTTTGGGGGCGAGCAGTACTTC.